These 17 T cell receptor beta chains share one sample of origin, sequenced in a study of blood T cell repertoires in COVID-19. TCRdb keeps only in-frame clones here, not all; method: immunoSEQ multiplex PCR. The sample carries 150,000 to 200,000 clones, 78% recorded once. Sequencing was performed on peripheral blood. The source of these receptors is a woman aged 80 or over with acute or convalescent COVID-19.

This sequence joins TRBV3-1 (or the pseudogene TRBV3-2) and TRBJ2-7, with 11 bases matching TRBD2. This CDR3 region has 16 residues. The J segment lost 1 base and the V segment lost 0 bases, leaving 2 bases of the junction unmatched. Germline values: CDR1 LGHDT, CDR2 YNNKEL (reference sequence). In DNA, the CDR3 is TGTGCCAGCAGCCAAGATGGGACTAGCGGATCCTACGAGCAGTACTTC. This encodes CASSQDGTSGSYEQYF.

V is TRBV12-3 or TRBV12-4 and J is TRBJ1-2; the match to TRBD1 covers 8 bases. The J segment lost 8 bases and the V segment lost 6 bases, leaving 8 bases of the junction unmatched. The CDR3 has 13 residues. CDR3: CASRRTGIGGYTF. The CDR3 bases are TGTGCCAGCAGGAGGACAGGGATAGGCGGCTACACCTTC.

The chain couples TRBV29-1 to TRBJ1-1; no reliable D call. Trimming removed 7 bases at V and 7 bases at J, with 10 bases between. The CDR3 is 10 amino acids. Germline V gives CDR1 SQVTM, CDR2 ANQGSEA. DNA for the CDR3: TGCAGCGCCGGAGACGTTGAAGCTTTCTTT. Translating gives CSAGDVEAFF.

CDR3 in DNA: TGCGCCAGCAGCGAGGGAGAGGGCTACGAGCAGTACTTC. Translating it yields CASSEGEGYEQYF. The V and J genes are TRBV4-1 and TRBJ2-7, with D possibly matching TRBD2 (5 bases). Germline V gene sequence: CDR1 MGHRA, CDR2 YSYEKL. V lost 5 bases and J 3 bases, leaving 11 bases between the germline ends. The CDR3 has 13 residues.

The V and J genes are TRBV12-3 or TRBV12-4 and TRBJ1-2; D call uncertain. V lost 5 bases and J lost 8, with 12 bases in between. The CDR3 totals 12 residues. CDR3 nucleotide sequence: TGTGCCAGCAGTCCCGCGAGGCGCGGCTACACCTTC. This encodes CASSPARRGYTF.

The CDR3 sequence: CASSIAGSSGNTIYF. The CDR3 bases are TGTGCCAGTAGTATCGCAGGATCCTCTGGAAACACCATATATTTT. This chain uses TRBV19 with TRBJ1-3, with unresolved D. V lost 3 bases, J lost 0 bases, and 9 bases lay in between. From germline, CDR1 is LNHDA and CDR2 SQIVND (reference sequence). The CDR3 spans 15 residues.

The rearrangement joins TRBV30 to TRBJ1-4; possibly TRBD1 for D (6 bases). CDR1 and CDR2 (germline): GTSNPN, SVGIG (reference sequence). V was clipped by 7 bases and J by 8 bases, with 14 bases between them. The CDR3 consists of 12 residues. CDR3: CASGQFWEKLFF. The DNA of the CDR3 is TGTGCCTCAGGACAGTTCTGGGAAAAACTGTTTTTT.

CDR3 in DNA: TGTGCCAGCAGCCCGGGGGGAGGGCCTTATAGCAATCAGCCCCAGCATTTT. This gives the protein CASSPGGGPYSNQPQHF. The chain links TRBV3-1 (or the pseudogene TRBV3-2) to TRBJ1-5, with D perhaps TRBD1 (5 bases). The V gene's germline CDR1 is LGHDT and CDR2 YNNKEL (reference sequence). This CDR3 is built from 17 residues. V dropped 4 bases and J dropped 0 bases, with 16 bases sitting between them.

This chain links TRBV10-2 with TRBJ2-1, with 8 bases lining up with TRBD1. Germline lookup yields CDR1 WSHSY and CDR2 SAAADI. There are 15 residues in the CDR3. J was trimmed by 7 bases and V by 4 bases; bases with no gene match: 9. This chain's CDR3 is CASSAQDRAGNEQFF. CDR3 nucleotides: TGCGCCAGCAGTGCTCAGGACAGGGCTGGGAATGAGCAGTTCTTC.

The chain combines TRBV5-4 with TRBJ2-7; weak D call: TRBD1 (7 bases). The germline V and J ends were trimmed by 5 bases and 3 bases, with 18 bases remaining between them. The CDR3 covers 15 residues. Germline V lookup: CDR1 SGHNT, CDR2 YYREEE (reference sequence). As DNA, the CDR3 is TGTGCCAGCAGAGAGTGGGGGGCAGGGGGCTACGAGCAGTACTTC. The encoded protein is CASREWGAGGYEQYF.

The chain links TRBV19 to TRBJ2-1, with 11 positions matching TRBD1. J was trimmed by 6 bases and V by 7 bases; bases with no gene match: 8. CDR1 LNHDA and CDR2 SQIVND come from the germline V gene (reference sequence). This CDR3 is built from 15 residues. CDR3 DNA sequence: TGTGCCAGTACCACGGGGGACAGGGGGACCAATGAGCAGTTCTTC. Its translation is CASTTGDRGTNEQFF.

This clone was recorded a few times. The rearrangement uses TRBV28 and TRBJ1-2; a weak D match, TRBD1 (5 bases). The CDR3 runs 13 residues. The V gene's germline CDR1 is MDHEN and CDR2 SYDVKM. The V gene lost 3 bases and the J gene lost 5 bases, with 10 bases spanning the gap. The CDR3 DNA is TGTGCCAGCAGTTTTGACAGAAGGTATGGCTACACCTTC. This codes for CASSFDRRYGYTF.

The sample holds one count of this clone. The chain has TRBV6-5 and TRBJ2-5; D remains unclear. The CDR3 totals 13 residues. Germline CDR1 is MNHEY and CDR2 is SVGAGI. V was pared by 2 bases and J by 5 bases, with 9 bases between. CDR3 in amino acids: CASSYDFRETQYF. The CDR3 DNA follows: TGTGCCAGCAGTTACGACTTTCGGGAGACCCAGTACTTC.

V gene TRBV6-5 combines with J gene TRBJ1-2; the D gene is possibly TRBD1 (6 bases). V shed 2 bases and J shed 2 bases, with 15 bases lying between them. This CDR3 is 16 amino acids long. CDR1 is MNHEY and CDR2 is SVGAGI in the germline V gene. The CDR3 DNA is TGTGCCAGCAGTTACCCCCCGGGACATGCCAACTATGGCTACACCTTC. Translation gives CASSYPPGHANYGYTF.

The V call is TRBV5-1, the J call TRBJ1-1; D uncertain. Germline loops: CDR1 SGHRS, CDR2 YFSETQ. The V end was cut by 5 bases, the J end by 0 bases, with 23 bases between. The CDR3 is 18 residues long. The CDR3 DNA follows: TGCGCCAGCAGTTATCAATCAGGAGGGCGGATCATGAACACTGAAGCTTTCTTT. Translation gives CASSYQSGGRIMNTEAFF.

The chain carries TRBV18 and TRBJ2-5, with 10 positions matching TRBD2. Germline trimming cut 2 bases from V and 2 bases from J; bases unmatched to any gene: 5. Germline loops: CDR1 KGHSH, CDR2 LQKENI. The CDR3 is 16 residues long. The CDR3 reads CASSPGGTSVQETQYF. The CDR3 coding sequence is TGTGCCAGCTCACCAGGGGGGACTAGCGTTCAAGAGACCCAGTACTTC.

The V gene is TRBV4-1, the J gene TRBJ2-1; 8 positions match TRBD2. The CDR3 spans 14 residues. Losses at the gene ends were 1 base for V and 10 bases for J; bases not matched to a gene: 6. Germline V gene data show CDR1 as MGHRA and CDR2 as YSYEKL. The CDR3 here is CASSQGTSYPEQFF. As DNA, the CDR3 is TGCGCCAGCAGCCAAGGGACTAGCTATCCAGAGCAGTTCTTC.